This is a list of T cell receptor beta chains from one sample in a study of blood T cell repertoires in COVID-19. TCRdb keeps only in-frame clones here, not all; method: immunoSEQ multiplex PCR. The table lists about 220,000 clones, roughly 84% of them singletons. The specimen sequenced was PBMCs or T cells enriched from blood (not recorded which). These receptors came from a woman aged 40 to 50 who had recovered from COVID-19. Each CDR3 is given with its conserved first and last residue. D genes are given only for firm matches. Where a row states a size, it is once, few, many or the class of an expanded clone; other rows omit it.

size	V	J	D	DNA	CDR3
.	TRBV10-2	TRBJ2-2	TRBD2	TGCGCCAGCAGAGTAGCGGGGAACACCGGGGAGCTGTTTTTT	CASRVAGNTGELFF
.	TRBV4-3	TRBJ1-5	.	TGCGCCAGCAGCCAAGATATTCATCAGCCCCAGCATTTT	CASSQDIHQPQHF
.	TRBV7-3	TRBJ2-1	TRBD1	TGTGCCAGCAGCTACACGGGGACAGGGATCAATGAGCAGTTCTTC	CASSYTGTGINEQFF
few	TRBV11-3	TRBJ2-6	.	TGTGCCAGCAGCTTAGGATCAGGGATATACTTCTCTGGGGCCAACGTCCTGACTTTC	CASSLGSGIYFSGANVLTF
.	TRBV5-1	TRBJ2-5	.	TGCGCCAGCAGCTTGGCCATTGAGACCCAGTACTTC	CASSLAIETQYF
once	TRBV4-3	TRBJ2-1	TRBD2	TGCGCCAGCAGCCCATACCGGGACTACGGGAATGAGCAGTTCTTC	CASSPYRDYGNEQFF
.	TRBV28	TRBJ1-6	TRBD1	TGTGCCAGCAACCCCTCCGGGACAGGGGTTTCCCCCCTCCACTTT	CASNPSGTGVSPLHF
.	TRBV10-3	TRBJ2-1	TRBD2	TGTGCCATCAGTGAGTCGCTAGCGGGAGTCTACAATGAGCAGTTCTTC	CAISESLAGVYNEQFF
.	TRBV19	TRBJ1-1	.	TGTGCCAGTAGTTCAAGGGATGGGGGAGGCACTGAAGCTTTCTTT	CASSSRDGGGTEAFF
.	TRBV18	TRBJ1-4	.	TGTGCCAGCTCACTAAATCAACTGGGCTCGACTAATGAAAAACTGTTTTTT	CASSLNQLGSTNEKLFF
.	TRBV9	TRBJ2-2	.	TGTGCCAGCAGCGTGGCGGGACAGCGCGGGGAGCTGTTTTTT	CASSVAGQRGELFF
.	TRBV2	TRBJ2-3	TRBD1	TGTGCCAGCAGCCGGTCCAGGGACAGGGTTACAGATACGCAGTATTTT	CASSRSRDRVTDTQYF
.	TRBV28	TRBJ1-2	.	TGTGCCAGCATTGATTCAGGGCGCGGCTACACCTTC	CASIDSGRGYTF
.	TRBV10-1	TRBJ2-7	.	TGCGCCAGCAGTGAGTCGGGAGTTTCCTACGAGCAGTACTTC	CASSESGVSYEQYF
.	TRBV5-5	TRBJ2-2	.	TGTGCCAGCAGCTTGCAGACTAGGGTTACCGGGGAGCTGTTTTTT	CASSLQTRVTGELFF
.	TRBV19	TRBJ2-1	TRBD2	TGTGCCAGTAGTATAGAAACGGCGGGAGGAGAGCAGTTCTTC	CASSIETAGGEQFF
few	TRBV6-5	TRBJ2-1	.	TGTGCCAGCAGTTATCGATTAAGGGGGAACTACAATGAGCAGTTCTTC	CASSYRLRGNYNEQFF
.	TRBV7-9	TRBJ1-2	.	TGTGCCAGCAGCTTACAGGGAATCTATGGCTACACCTTC	CASSLQGIYGYTF
.	TRBV7-9	TRBJ2-5	.	TGTGCCAGCACACCAGGGTTCCAAGAGACCCAGTACTTC	CASTPGFQETQYF
.	TRBV3-1/TRBV3-2	TRBJ1-1	.	TGTGCCAGCAGCCAAGATCAGGGGAGAGAAGCTTTCTTT	CASSQDQGREAFF
.	TRBV19	TRBJ2-2	TRBD2	TGTGCCAGTAGAGGGACTAGCGGGAGAGGGTACACCGGGGAGCTGTTTTTT	CASRGTSGRGYTGELFF
.	TRBV5-1	TRBJ1-4	.	TGCGCCAGCAGATCCGGGACCCGGGGGTTCGAAAAACTGTTTTTT	CASRSGTRGFEKLFF
few	TRBV12-3/TRBV12-4	TRBJ1-5	.	TGTGCCAGCTCTATCTCGGTCAATCAGCCCCAGCATTTT	CASSISVNQPQHF
.	TRBV7-2	TRBJ1-1	TRBD1	TGTGCCAGCAGCTTAGTAGCAGGGGGAGTCACTGAAGCTTTCTTT	CASSLVAGGVTEAFF
.	TRBV30	TRBJ1-2	.	TGTGCCTGGAGTCCGGGTGGCTATGGCTACACCTTC	CAWSPGGYGYTF
.	TRBV9	TRBJ2-2	.	TGTGCCAGCAGCGTCTACTCGGGAAACACCGGGGAGCTGTTTTTT	CASSVYSGNTGELFF
.	TRBV19	TRBJ1-3	.	TGTGCCAGTAGTATCTCCGGGAAGTCAACTGGAAACACCATATATTTT	CASSISGKSTGNTIYF
.	TRBV6-5	TRBJ2-5	TRBD1	TGTGCCAGCAGTTTGACAGGGGGTCAAGAGACCCAGTACTTC	CASSLTGGQETQYF
once	TRBV28	TRBJ1-2	.	TGTGCCAGCAGTTTATCAGGGTTAGGAGGCTACACCTTC	CASSLSGLGGYTF
.	TRBV14	TRBJ2-3	.	TGTGCCAGCAGCGCACTAGCTGGAACAGATACGCAGTATTTT	CASSALAGTDTQYF
once	TRBV6-5	TRBJ2-1	.	TGTGCCAGCAGAAAGCGGCCCCGGCAAGACAATGAGCAGTTCTTC	CASRKRPRQDNEQFF
.	TRBV12-3/TRBV12-4	TRBJ2-1	TRBD2	TGTGCCAGCAGGAGCGGGGGCCGCAATGAGCAGTTCTTC	CASRSGGRNEQFF
.	TRBV7-9	TRBJ2-3	TRBD2	TGTGCCAGCAGCTTCCGGGAGGACCGCACAGATACGCAGTATTTT	CASSFREDRTDTQYF
.	TRBV3-1/TRBV3-2	TRBJ2-1	TRBD2	TGTGCCAGCAGCCCCTCTGGCGGGAGAACTGAGCAGTTCTTC	CASSPSGGRTEQFF
.	TRBV2	TRBJ1-2	.	TGTGCCAGCACCTATACAGGGTTTAACTATGGCTACACCTTC	CASTYTGFNYGYTF
.	TRBV10-2	TRBJ2-3	TRBD2	TGCGCCACCAAACTAGCGTCGGACACAGATACGCAGTATTTT	CATKLASDTDTQYF
once	TRBV7-9	TRBJ2-1	TRBD2	TGTGCCAGCAGGGATAGCGGGAGGGCTAATGAGCAGTTCTTC	CASRDSGRANEQFF
.	TRBV27	TRBJ2-3	TRBD2	TGTGCCAGCGGGGGTAGGAGCGGGACTACAGATACGCAGTATTTT	CASGGRSGTTDTQYF
once	TRBV2	TRBJ2-7	.	TGTGCCAGCAAGGATTTCTCGGGGGTTCAGGAGCAGTACTTC	CASKDFSGVQEQYF
.	TRBV10-3	TRBJ2-1	.	TGTGCCATCAGTGAGTCGAGGGCTGACAATGAGCAGTTCTTC	CAISESRADNEQFF
.	TRBV12-3/TRBV12-4	TRBJ2-1	.	TGTGCCAGCAGTTTAGGCTCGTGGAGGGAGCAGTTCTTC	CASSLGSWREQFF